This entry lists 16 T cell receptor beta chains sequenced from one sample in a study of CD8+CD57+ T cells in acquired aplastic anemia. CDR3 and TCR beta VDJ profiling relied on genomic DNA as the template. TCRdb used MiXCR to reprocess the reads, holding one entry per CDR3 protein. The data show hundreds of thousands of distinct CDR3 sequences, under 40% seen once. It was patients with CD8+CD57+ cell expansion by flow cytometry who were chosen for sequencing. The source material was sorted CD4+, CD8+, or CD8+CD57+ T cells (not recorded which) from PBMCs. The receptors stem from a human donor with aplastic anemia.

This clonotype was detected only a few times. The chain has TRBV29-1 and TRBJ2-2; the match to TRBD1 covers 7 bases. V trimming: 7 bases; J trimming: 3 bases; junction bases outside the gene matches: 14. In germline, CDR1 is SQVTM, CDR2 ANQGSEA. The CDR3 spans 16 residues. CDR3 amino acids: CSGTSQGPPDTGELFF. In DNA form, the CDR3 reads TGCAGCGGTACCTCACAGGGGCCCCCTGACACCGGGGAGCTGTTTTTT.

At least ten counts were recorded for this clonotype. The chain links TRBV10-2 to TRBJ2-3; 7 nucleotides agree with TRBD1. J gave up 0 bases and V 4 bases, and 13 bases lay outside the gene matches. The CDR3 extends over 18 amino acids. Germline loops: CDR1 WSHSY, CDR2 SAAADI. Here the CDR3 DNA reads TGCGCCAGCAGTGGTAAGGGACAGAAATCCTCTAGCACAGATACGCAGTATTTT. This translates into CASSGKGQKSSSTDTQYF.

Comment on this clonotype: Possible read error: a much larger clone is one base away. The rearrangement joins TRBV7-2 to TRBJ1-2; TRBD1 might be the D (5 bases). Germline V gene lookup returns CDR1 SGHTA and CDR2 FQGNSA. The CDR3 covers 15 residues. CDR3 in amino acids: CASSSEGTATYGHTF. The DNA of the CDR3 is TGTGCCAGCAGCTCGGAAGGGACGGCTACCTATGGCCACACCTTC.

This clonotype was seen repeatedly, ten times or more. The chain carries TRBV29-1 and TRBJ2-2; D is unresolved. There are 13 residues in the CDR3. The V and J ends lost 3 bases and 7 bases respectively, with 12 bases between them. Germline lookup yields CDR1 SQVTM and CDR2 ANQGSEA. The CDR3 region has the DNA TGCAGCGTTGAGGGTTTAGCAGGCGGGGAGCTGTTTTTT. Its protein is CSVEGLAGGELFF.

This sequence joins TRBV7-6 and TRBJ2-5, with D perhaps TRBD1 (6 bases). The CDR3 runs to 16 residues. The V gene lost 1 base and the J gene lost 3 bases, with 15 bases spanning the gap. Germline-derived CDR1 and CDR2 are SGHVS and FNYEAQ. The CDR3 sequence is CASSLDRTAVKETQYF. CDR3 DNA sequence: TGTGCCAGCAGCTTAGATCGGACAGCCGTAAAAGAGACCCAGTACTTC.

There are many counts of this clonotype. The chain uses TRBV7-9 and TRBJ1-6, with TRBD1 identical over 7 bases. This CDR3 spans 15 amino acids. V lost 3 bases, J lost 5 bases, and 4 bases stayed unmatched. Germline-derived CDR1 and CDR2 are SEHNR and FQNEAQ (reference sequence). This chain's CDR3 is CASSFRTGDNSPLHF. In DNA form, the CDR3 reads TGTGCCAGCAGCTTCCGTACAGGGGATAATTCACCCCTCCACTTT.

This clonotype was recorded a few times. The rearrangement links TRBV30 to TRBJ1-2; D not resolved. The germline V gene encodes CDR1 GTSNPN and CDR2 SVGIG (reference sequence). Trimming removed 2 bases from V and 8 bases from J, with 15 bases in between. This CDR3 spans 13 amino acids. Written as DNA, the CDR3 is TGTGCCTGGAGTCGGTCCGGGGATGGAGGCTACACCTTC. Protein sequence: CAWSRSGDGGYTF.

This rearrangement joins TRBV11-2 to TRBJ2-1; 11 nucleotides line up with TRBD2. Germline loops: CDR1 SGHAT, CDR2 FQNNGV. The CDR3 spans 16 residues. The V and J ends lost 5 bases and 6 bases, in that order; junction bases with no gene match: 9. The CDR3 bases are TGTGCCAGCAGCCCCTTAGCGGGAGGGGTGGCCAATGAGCAGTTCTTC. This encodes CASSPLAGGVANEQFF.

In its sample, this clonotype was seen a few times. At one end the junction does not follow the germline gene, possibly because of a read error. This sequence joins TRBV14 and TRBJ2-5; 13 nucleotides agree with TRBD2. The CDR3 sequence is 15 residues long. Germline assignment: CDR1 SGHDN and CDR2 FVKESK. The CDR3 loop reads CASSQAIRTSGSGTF. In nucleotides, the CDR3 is TGTGCCAGCAGCCAAGCGATTCGGACTAGCGGGAGCGGAACCTTC.

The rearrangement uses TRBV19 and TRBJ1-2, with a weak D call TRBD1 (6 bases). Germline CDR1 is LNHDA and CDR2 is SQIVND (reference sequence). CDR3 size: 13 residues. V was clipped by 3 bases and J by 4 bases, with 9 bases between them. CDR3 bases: TGTGCCAGTAGTATCGGGACACTCTATGGCTACACCTTC. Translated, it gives CASSIGTLYGYTF. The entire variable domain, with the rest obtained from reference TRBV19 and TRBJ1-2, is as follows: DGGITQSPKYLFRKEGQNVTLSCEQNLNHDAMYWYRQDPGQGLRLIYYSQIVNDFQKGDIAEGYSVSREKKESFPLTVTSAQKNPTAFYLCASSIGTLYGYTFGSGTRLTVV.

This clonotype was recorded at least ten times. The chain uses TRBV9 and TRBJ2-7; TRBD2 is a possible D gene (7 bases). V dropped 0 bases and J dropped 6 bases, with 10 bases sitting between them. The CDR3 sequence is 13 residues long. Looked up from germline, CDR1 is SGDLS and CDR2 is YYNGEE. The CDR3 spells CASSVEGGSEQYF. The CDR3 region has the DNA TGTGCCAGCAGCGTAGAGGGGGGGTCCGAGCAGTACTTC.

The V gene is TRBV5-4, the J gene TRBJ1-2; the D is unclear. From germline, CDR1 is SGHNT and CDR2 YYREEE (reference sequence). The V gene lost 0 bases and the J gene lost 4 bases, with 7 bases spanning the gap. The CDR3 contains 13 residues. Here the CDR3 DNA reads TGTGCCAGCAGCTTGGCTTCTTCCTATGGCTACACCTTC. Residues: CASSLASSYGYTF. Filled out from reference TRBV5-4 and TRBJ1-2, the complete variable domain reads ETGVTQSPTHLIKTRGQQVTLRCSSQSGHNTVSWYQQALGQGPQFIFQYYREEENGRGNFPPRFSGLQFPNYSSELNVNALELDDSALYLCASSLASSYGYTFGSGTRLTVV.

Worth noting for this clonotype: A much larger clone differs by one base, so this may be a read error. The CDR3 region is CATSEGRTNSEKLFF. In DNA form, the CDR3 reads TGTGCCACCAGTGAAGGACGGACCAATAGTGAAAAACTGTTTTTT. The rearrangement links TRBV24-1 to TRBJ1-4; unclear D gene. Germline lookup yields CDR1 KGHDR and CDR2 SFDVKD. The ends were cut back, 4 bases at V and 7 bases at J, with 15 bases in the middle. This CDR3 has 15 residues.

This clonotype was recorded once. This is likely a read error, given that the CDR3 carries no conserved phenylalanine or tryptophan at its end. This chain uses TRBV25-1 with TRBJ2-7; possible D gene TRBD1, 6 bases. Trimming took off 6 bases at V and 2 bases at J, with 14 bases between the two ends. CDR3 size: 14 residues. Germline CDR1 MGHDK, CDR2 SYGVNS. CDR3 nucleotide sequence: TGTGCCAGCAGCCAAGACAGGCTAGCCTACGAGCAGTACCTC. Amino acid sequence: CASSQDRLAYEQYL.

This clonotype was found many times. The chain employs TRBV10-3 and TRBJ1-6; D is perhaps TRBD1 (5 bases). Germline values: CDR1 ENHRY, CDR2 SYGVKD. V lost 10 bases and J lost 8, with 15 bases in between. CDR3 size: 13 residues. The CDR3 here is CATSGDIDSPLHF. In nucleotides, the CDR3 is TGTGCCACGTCGGGGGATATCGATTCACCCCTCCACTTT.

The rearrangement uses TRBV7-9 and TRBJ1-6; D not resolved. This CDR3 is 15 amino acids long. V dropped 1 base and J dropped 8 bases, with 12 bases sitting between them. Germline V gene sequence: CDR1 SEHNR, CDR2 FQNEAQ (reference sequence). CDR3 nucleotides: TGTGCCAGCAGCTTAGACCGTTTAAGGGATTCACCCCTCCACTTT. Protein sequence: CASSLDRLRDSPLHF.